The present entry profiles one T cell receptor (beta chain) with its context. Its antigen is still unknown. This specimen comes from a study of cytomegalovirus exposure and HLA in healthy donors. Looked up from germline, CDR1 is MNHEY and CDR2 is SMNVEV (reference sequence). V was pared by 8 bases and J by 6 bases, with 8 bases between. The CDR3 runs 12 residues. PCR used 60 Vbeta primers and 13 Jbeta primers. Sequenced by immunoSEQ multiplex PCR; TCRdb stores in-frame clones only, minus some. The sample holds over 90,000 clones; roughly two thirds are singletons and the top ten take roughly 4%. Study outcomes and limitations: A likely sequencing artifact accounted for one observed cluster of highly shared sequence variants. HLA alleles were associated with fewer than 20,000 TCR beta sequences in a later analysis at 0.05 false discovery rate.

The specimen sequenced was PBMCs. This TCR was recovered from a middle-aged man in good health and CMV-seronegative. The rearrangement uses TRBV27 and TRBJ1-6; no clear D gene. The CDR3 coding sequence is TGTGCCAGCTCTATATTTAATTCACCCCTCCACTTT. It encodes CASSIFNSPLHF.